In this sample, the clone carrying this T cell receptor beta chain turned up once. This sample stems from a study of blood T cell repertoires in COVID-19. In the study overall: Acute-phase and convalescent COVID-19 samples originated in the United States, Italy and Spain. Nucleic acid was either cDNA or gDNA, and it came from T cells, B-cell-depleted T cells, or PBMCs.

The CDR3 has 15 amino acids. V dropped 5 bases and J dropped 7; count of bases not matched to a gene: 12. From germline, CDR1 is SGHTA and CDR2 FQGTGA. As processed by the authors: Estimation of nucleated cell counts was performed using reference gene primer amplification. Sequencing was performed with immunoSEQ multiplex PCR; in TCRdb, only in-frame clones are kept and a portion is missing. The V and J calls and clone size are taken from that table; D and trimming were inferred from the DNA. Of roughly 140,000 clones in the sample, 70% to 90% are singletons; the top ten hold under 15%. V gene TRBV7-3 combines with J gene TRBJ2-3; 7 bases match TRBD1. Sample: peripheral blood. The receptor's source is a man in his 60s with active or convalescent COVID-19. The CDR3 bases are TGTGCCAGCAGCCCCGAGGGGGCTAACCCCTATACGCAGTATTTT. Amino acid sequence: CASSPEGANPYTQYF.